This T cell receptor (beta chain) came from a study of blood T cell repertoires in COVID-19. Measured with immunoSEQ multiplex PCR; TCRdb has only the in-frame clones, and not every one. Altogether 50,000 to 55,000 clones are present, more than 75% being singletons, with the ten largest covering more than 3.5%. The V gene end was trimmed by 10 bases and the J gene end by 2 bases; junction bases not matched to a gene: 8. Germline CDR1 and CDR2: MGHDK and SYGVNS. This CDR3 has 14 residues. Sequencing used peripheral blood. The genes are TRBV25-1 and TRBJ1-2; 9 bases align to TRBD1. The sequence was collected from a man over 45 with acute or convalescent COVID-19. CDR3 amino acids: CATAVGTGNYGYTF. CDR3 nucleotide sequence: TGTGCCACCGCAGTTGGGACAGGGAACTATGGCTACACCTTC.